The rows below give T cell receptor beta chains drawn from one sample of a study of cytomegalovirus exposure and HLA in healthy donors. Profiling relied on immunoSEQ multiplex PCR, and the TCRdb table lists in-frame clones only, not all of them. The sample includes 210,000 or so clones, about 80% seen only once; the top ten take roughly 2.5%. Sequencing was carried out using PBMCs. The receptor set was obtained from a woman in her fifties or sixties in good health and CMV-seropositive. Each CDR3 is given with its conserved first and last residue. A D gene is named only where the DNA matches it firmly. Expanded clones are given a class, and other clones once, few, many or no size at all.

v_gene	abundance	j_gene	d_gene	CDR3nt	CDR3aa
TRBV7-2	.	TRBJ1-1	TRBD1	TGTGCCAGCAGCTGGGGGACAGGATATACTGAAGCTTTCTTT	CASSWGTGYTEAFF
TRBV4-2	.	TRBJ2-7	TRBD1	TGTGCCAGCAGCCAAGGTGGGACAGGGATTTACGAGCAGTACTTC	CASSQGGTGIYEQYF
TRBV19	.	TRBJ2-2	TRBD1	TGTGCCACCTCAGGGGGCCGTTGGACCGGGGAGCTGTTTTTT	CATSGGRWTGELFF
TRBV9	.	TRBJ1-1	TRBD1	TGTGCCAGCAGCGTAGGGACAGGGTCGAACACTGAAGCTTTCTTT	CASSVGTGSNTEAFF
TRBV28	.	TRBJ2-5	TRBD1	TGTGCCAGCAGTTTATTCAGGGGGTTGGTAGAGACCCAGTACTTC	CASSLFRGLVETQYF
TRBV19	.	TRBJ1-4	.	TGTGCCAGTAGTATAGGGACTGCGAATGAAAAACTGTTTTTT	CASSIGTANEKLFF
TRBV28	.	TRBJ1-1	.	TGTGCCAGCAGTGATTCCGGGACAAACACTGAAGCTTTCTTT	CASSDSGTNTEAFF
TRBV4-3	.	TRBJ2-7	.	TGCGCCAGCATTCAACGGCACAGGGTATTCTTGACTGTATGGTGCCACTCCTACGAGCAGTACTTC	CASIQRHRVFLTVWCHSYEQYF
TRBV9	few	TRBJ2-3	.	TGTGCCAGCAGCGTAGAGGGGACAGATACGCAGTATTTT	CASSVEGTDTQYF
TRBV19	few	TRBJ1-2	.	TGTGCCAGTACCGAAGGAGGGGACGACTATGGCTACACCTTC	CASTEGGDDYGYTF
TRBV19	.	TRBJ2-1	TRBD2	TGTGCCAGTAGTTTCCGGACTAGCGGGGGGGCCGATGAGCAGTTCTTC	CASSFRTSGGADEQFF
TRBV11-2	.	TRBJ1-1	.	TGTGCCAGCAGCTCCAAGTCGGGGGGCGCATCTATAGCTGAAGCTTTCTTT	CASSSKSGGASIAEAFF
TRBV30	.	TRBJ2-7	TRBD1	TGTGCCTGGAGTGTAGGTGGGACAGTTCACGAGCAGTACTTC	CAWSVGGTVHEQYF
TRBV11-2	.	TRBJ1-6	.	TGTGCCAGCAGCCCCGCGGGGGGCTCCTATAATTCACCCCTCCACTTT	CASSPAGGSYNSPLHF
TRBV5-1	.	TRBJ2-1	TRBD1	TGCGCCAGCAGCTTGATTCCTTCGGGACAGGGGACACTTAAATCCTACAATGAGCAGTTCTTC	CASSLIPSGQGTLKSYNEQFF
TRBV9	.	TRBJ1-1	.	TGTGCCAGCAGCAAACAGAATTTGAACACTGAAGCTTTCTTT	CASSKQNLNTEAFF
TRBV6-5	few	TRBJ1-2	TRBD1	TGTGCCAGCAGTGGGCCGGGACAGGTATTCCGTGGCTACACCTTC	CASSGPGQVFRGYTF
TRBV6-4	once	TRBJ2-3	TRBD2	TGTGCCAGCGCCGAGCGGGGGGGCATCACAGATACGCAGTATTTT	CASAERGGITDTQYF
TRBV7-3	.	TRBJ2-7	TRBD1	TGTGCCAGCAGCTCGACAGGGGCCACCGAGCAGTACTTC	CASSSTGATEQYF
TRBV14	once	TRBJ1-6	TRBD1	TGTGCCAGCAGCCAACAGGGGGCTGCACCCCTCCACTTT	CASSQQGAAPLHF
TRBV5-1	.	TRBJ1-3	.	TGCGCCAGCAGCTTGGGGACAGACTCTGGAAACACCATATATTTT	CASSLGTDSGNTIYF
TRBV15	.	TRBJ2-7	.	TGTGCCACCAGCAGAGATCAGGCCGGCGACGAGCAGTACTTC	CATSRDQAGDEQYF
TRBV6-5	few	TRBJ1-1	.	TGTGCCAGCAGCCCCCGGCGGGTGGACACTGAAGCTTTCTTT	CASSPRRVDTEAFF
TRBV9	.	TRBJ1-4	TRBD1	TGTGCCAGCAGCGTAGGGACAGGGGCCCCTAATGAAAAACTGTTTTTT	CASSVGTGAPNEKLFF
TRBV16	.	TRBJ1-2	.	TGTGCCAGCAGCCAACTTGTCTATGGCTACACCTTC	CASSQLVYGYTF
TRBV7-8	.	TRBJ2-3	.	TGTGCCAGCAGCGGAGGGAGTGGTCTCAGCTTCCTAGCCCCAGATACGCAGTATTTT	CASSGGSGLSFLAPDTQYF
TRBV5-4	.	TRBJ1-2	.	TGTGCCAGCAGCCACAACCAGGGCATCTATGGCTACACCTTC	CASSHNQGIYGYTF
TRBV7-2	.	TRBJ1-3	TRBD1	TGTGCCAGCAGCTTAGTTCAGGGGGCTGGAAACACCATATATTTT	CASSLVQGAGNTIYF
TRBV6-1	.	TRBJ1-5	TRBD1	TGTGCCAGCAGTGACCCAGGGGGCGGGCAGCCCCAGCATTTT	CASSDPGGGQPQHF
TRBV10-3	.	TRBJ2-7	TRBD2	TGTGCCACTGCCGGGACTAGCGGATACGAGCAGTACTTC	CATAGTSGYEQYF
TRBV5-1	.	TRBJ2-7	TRBD1	TGCGCCAGCAGCTTGAGGACAGGGGCTTACGAGCAGTACTTC	CASSLRTGAYEQYF
TRBV7-2	once	TRBJ1-2	.	TGTGCCAGCAGCGTGCTGACAGTGAACTATGGCTACACCTTC	CASSVLTVNYGYTF
TRBV28	.	TRBJ1-6	.	TGTGCCAGCACCCAGGGGCTAAATTCACCCCTCCACTTT	CASTQGLNSPLHF
TRBV10-2	.	TRBJ2-4	TRBD2	TGCGCCAGCAAGGCTAGCGGGACCCTCGGGGACATTCAGTACTTC	CASKASGTLGDIQYF
TRBV29-1	.	TRBJ2-2	TRBD1	TGCAGCGTTGAAGAGGCAGGGGGCGCAGGCACCGGGGAGCTGTTTTTT	CSVEEAGGAGTGELFF
TRBV29-1	.	TRBJ2-1	TRBD1	TGCAGCGTTGAAGGAAGGGGGCCTTCCTACAATGAGCAGTTCTTC	CSVEGRGPSYNEQFF
TRBV5-1	.	TRBJ1-1	.	TGCGCCAGCAGCCGTACAGGGCTAAGCACTGAAGCTTTCTTT	CASSRTGLSTEAFF
TRBV18	.	TRBJ1-2	.	TGTGCCAGCTCTCCGACGGATGACTCTGACTATGGCTACACCTTC	CASSPTDDSDYGYTF
TRBV7-9	.	TRBJ1-2	.	TGTGCCAGCAGCTTTCAGGCTAACTATGGCTACACCTTC	CASSFQANYGYTF
TRBV5-1	.	TRBJ1-1	.	TGCGCCAGCAGCATACAGAGTAACACTGAAGCTTTCTTT	CASSIQSNTEAFF
TRBV29-1	.	TRBJ2-1	TRBD1	TGCAGCGCCCAAGGGACAGGGAAGGGGTTCTTC	CSAQGTGKGFF
TRBV29-1	.	TRBJ1-1	TRBD1	TGCAGCGCCATGAGACAGGGGAACACTGAAGCTTTCTTT	CSAMRQGNTEAFF